This paragraph reports one T cell receptor beta chain. This entry is derived from a study of blood T cell repertoires in COVID-19. Study-wide context: In each case, the material was cDNA or gDNA derived from T cells, B-cell-depleted T cells, or PBMCs.

Assay: immunoSEQ multiplex PCR; the TCRdb copy retains only in-frame clones and omits some. The repertoire includes about 99,000 clones, around nine tenths of them detected once, and about 6.3% sits in the top ten. Per the germline V gene, CDR1 is SGDLS and CDR2 is YYNGEE. The CDR3 extends over 14 amino acids. V shed 0 bases and J shed 6 bases, with 10 bases lying between them. Material: peripheral blood. This chain links TRBV9 with TRBJ1-5; TRBD1 is a possible D gene (6 bases). This TCR was recovered from a human donor in a cohort sampled during active COVID-19. The CDR3 DNA reads as TGTGCCAGCAGCGTAGGGGGGGGCTTTCAGCCCCAGCATTTT. Amino acid sequence: CASSVGGGFQPQHF.